The 8 T cell receptor beta chains below all came from one sample that was sequenced in a study of blood T cell repertoires in COVID-19. This table comes from immunoSEQ multiplex PCR, and its TCRdb copy is limited to in-frame clones, with some not included. Of approximately 160,000 clones detected, roughly four fifths appear once; the ten largest clones hold 3% to 4.5%. Sequenced material: peripheral blood. These receptors were collected from a woman of 80 years or more with acute or convalescent COVID-19.

The gene calls are TRBV6-2 or TRBV6-3 and TRBJ1-2, with no clear D. The V gene lost 2 bases and the J gene lost 4 bases, with 8 bases spanning the gap. The germline CDR1 and CDR2 sequences are MNHEY and SVGEGT. The CDR3 is 13 amino acids. Written as DNA, the CDR3 is TGTGCCAGCAGTTACCGGGAGAGCTATGGCTACACCTTC. It is translated as CASSYRESYGYTF.

This sequence joins TRBV12-3 or TRBV12-4 and TRBJ2-5, with D hard to call. V gave up 3 bases and J gave up 2 bases, with 7 bases separating them. The CDR3 is 13 amino acids. Written as DNA, the CDR3 is TGTGCCAGCAGTTTCCGCAGACAAGAGACCCAGTACTTC. Translation gives CASSFRRQETQYF.

This chain uses TRBV5-1 with TRBJ1-2; a possible D gene is TRBD1 (6 bases). The CDR3 extends over 14 amino acids. Germline values: CDR1 SGHRS, CDR2 YFSETQ. V was pared by 2 bases and J by 2 bases, with 10 bases between. The CDR3 nucleotides read TGCGCCAGCAGCTTACCCCAGGGGAACTATGGCTACACCTTC. Translated: CASSLPQGNYGYTF.

V usage is TRBV6-5 and J usage is TRBJ2-7; D is unclear. The CDR3 sequence is 13 residues long. Per germline, CDR1 MNHEY and CDR2 SVGAGI. Deletions cut 6 bases from V and 7 bases from J, with 16 bases between. The CDR3 DNA reads TGTGCCAGCAGGCACGAATCGACGCGGGAGCAGTACTTC. This translates into CASRHESTREQYF.

There are a few counts of this clone. The V and J genes are TRBV29-1 and TRBJ1-5; a possible D gene is TRBD1 (5 bases). The V and J ends lost 6 bases and 7 bases respectively, with 16 bases between them. CDR1 and CDR2 (germline): SQVTM, ANQGSEA. CDR3 length: 13 residues. The CDR3 DNA reads TGCAGCGTCGCTGGGCAGGGAGGGCAGCCCCAGCATTTT. Translated, it gives CSVAGQGGQPQHF.

V and J are TRBV5-1 and TRBJ1-1; maybe TRBD1 (6 bases). Germline values: CDR1 SGHRS, CDR2 YFSETQ. The germline V and J ends were trimmed by 3 bases and 0 bases, with 12 bases remaining between them. This CDR3 is 15 amino acids long. CDR3 in amino acids: CASSSARGMNTEAFF. The DNA for the CDR3 is TGCGCCAGCAGCTCAGCTAGGGGGATGAACACTGAAGCTTTCTTT.

The chain is built from TRBV5-1 and TRBJ2-3; a weak D match, TRBD1 (6 bases). This CDR3 is 16 amino acids long. V was shortened by 0 bases and J by 0 bases, with 11 bases between the two germline ends. Germline CDR1 reads SGHRS; CDR2 reads YFSETQ. The CDR3 nucleotides read TGCGCCAGCAGCTTGGGCCGGGACACAAGCACAGATACGCAGTATTTT. The encoded protein is CASSLGRDTSTDTQYF. The whole variable domain, filled in from reference TRBV5-1 and TRBJ2-3, reads KAGVTQTPRYLIKTRGQQVTLSCSPISGHRSVSWYQQTPGQGLQFLFEYFSETQRNKGNFPGRFSGRQFSNSRSEMNVSTLELGDSALYLCASSLGRDTSTDTQYFGPGTRLTVL.

The chain uses TRBV24-1 and TRBJ2-2; 8 bases map to TRBD2. There are 16 residues in the CDR3. Germline CDR1 is KGHDR and CDR2 is SFDVKD. Unmatched junction bases numbered 6, after V lost 5 bases and J lost 2 bases. CDR3 sequence: CATSGGGTSNTGELFF. Written as DNA, the CDR3 is TGTGCCACCAGTGGGGGAGGGACTAGTAACACCGGGGAGCTGTTTTTT.